Following are 13 T cell receptor beta chains from one sample sequenced in a study of monozygotic twins with inflammatory bowel disease. After re-calling the 5' RACE reads, TCRdb lists one entry per CDR3 protein, DNA absent. The sample has approximately 400,000 distinct CDR3 sequences. Sequenced input: blood. Source of these receptors: a human donor with ulcerative colitis or Crohn's disease, or a healthy co-twin of an affected twin (not recorded which).

The rearrangement links TRBV7-9 to TRBJ2-3. The CDR3 length is 14 residues. CDR1 is SEHNR, CDR2 FQNEAQ, per germline (reference sequence). This CDR3 reads CASSLAFKTDTQYF. Using reference TRBV7-9 and TRBJ2-3 for the parts outside the CDR3, the full variable domain is DTGVSQNPRHKITKRGQNVTFRCDPISEHNRLYWYRQTLGQGPEFLTYFQNEAQLEKSRLLSDRFSAERPKGSFSTLEIQRTEQGDSAMYLCASSLAFKTDTQYFGPGTRLTVL.

J is TRBJ1-4 and V is TRBV28. CDR1 MDHEN and CDR2 SYDVKM come from the germline V gene. This CDR3 spans 14 amino acids. The CDR3 sequence is CASSFFIKGEKLFF.

V gene TRBV6-4 combines with J gene TRBJ2-7; TCRdb proposes TRBD1, but this gene call is untestable without DNA. CDR3 length: 19 amino acids. The germline CDR1 and CDR2 sequences are MRHNA and SNTAGT. Here the CDR3 reads CASSGPMDRAPSNTYEQYF.

The chain combines TRBV5-1 with TRBJ1-4. Germline values: CDR1 SGHRS, CDR2 YFSETQ. The CDR3 contains 15 residues. This chain's CDR3 is CASSPPGSSNEKLFF.

The rearrangement joins TRBV19 to TRBJ1-1; TCRdb picks TRBD1, but there is no DNA to check that call. The CDR3 has 16 amino acids. Germline-derived CDR1 and CDR2 are LNHDA and SQIVND (reference sequence). CDR3 residues: CASSAWTGDPNTEAFF. The full variable domain, in which reference TRBV19 and TRBJ1-1 provide the parts outside the CDR3, is DGGITQSPKYLFRKEGQNVTLSCEQNLNHDAMYWYRQDPGQGLRLIYYSQIVNDFQKGDIAEGYSVSREKKESFPLTVTSAQKNPTAFYLCASSAWTGDPNTEAFFGQGTRLTVV.

This sequence joins TRBV15 and TRBJ1-5. The germline gives CDR1 LNHNV, CDR2 YYDKDF (reference sequence). The CDR3 covers 14 residues. The CDR3 protein is CATSRFGVVQPQHF. Looking up the rest from reference TRBV15 and TRBJ1-5 gives the full variable domain: DAMVIQNPRYQVTQFGKPVTLSCSQTLNHNVMYWYQQKSSQAPKLLFHYYDKDFNNEADTPDNFQSRRPNTSFCFLDIRSPGLGDTAMYLCATSRFGVVQPQHFGDGTRLSIL.

V is TRBV6-1 and J is TRBJ1-1; TCRdb's D call of TRBD1 is untestable without DNA. CDR1 is MNHNS and CDR2 is SASEGT in the germline V gene. The CDR3 is made up of 16 amino acids. CDR3 residues: CASRDHPGGSNTEAFF.

CDR3 protein: CASSSGPSSTDTQYF. The chain uses TRBV7-7 and TRBJ2-3; no DNA is available, so the TRBD1 call from TCRdb remains unchecked. This CDR3 has 15 amino acids. Per germline, CDR1 SSHAT and CDR2 FNYEAQ (reference sequence).

The J gene is TRBJ2-1, the V gene TRBV6-1; TCRdb calls TRBD2, which cannot be checked without DNA. Germline values: CDR1 MNHNS, CDR2 SASEGT. The CDR3 is made up of 15 amino acids. The CDR3 here is CASRDTSGGALEQFF.

The chain is built from TRBV4-1 and TRBJ1-5. This CDR3 spans 19 amino acids. From germline, CDR1 is MGHRA and CDR2 YSYEKL. The CDR3 loop reads CASSPLNINVIKGHQPQHF.

This chain connects TRBV7-3 to TRBJ2-1; the TCRdb call, TRBD1, lacks DNA for checking. There are 16 residues in the CDR3. The germline CDR1 and CDR2 sequences are SGHTA and FQGTGA. The CDR3 sequence: CASSLTAALTGYEQFF.

The chain is built from TRBV7-9 and TRBJ1-4; absent DNA, TCRdb's TRBD1 call cannot be checked. Looked up from germline, CDR1 is SEHNR and CDR2 is FQNEAQ (reference sequence). CDR3 length: 15 amino acids. Here the CDR3 reads CASSFTGGANEKLFF.

The gene calls are TRBV12-3 or TRBV12-4 and TRBJ2-7; TCRdb's D call, TRBD1, is unchecked because there is no DNA. The CDR3 sequence is 16 residues long. The CDR3 here is CASGHWGWRQSYEQYF.